A selection of T cell receptor beta chains follows, all from one sample in a study of T cell changes during pregnancy in multiple sclerosis. TCRdb's copy holds only in-frame clones and misses some; the assay was immunoSEQ multiplex PCR. The data show 91,000 or so clones, with approximately 93% seen just once and 0.99% held by the top ten. The starting material was peripheral blood, obtained after pregnancy. The receptors originated from a female donor with multiple sclerosis, enrolled in a pregnancy study. Both conserved end residues are part of each CDR3. D genes are given only for firm matches. Only part of the rows carry a size: once, few, many, or a class if the clone is expanded.

TRBJ2-1 - TRBV5-8 - CASSLATTNNEQFF TGTGCCAGCAGCTTGGCGACTACCAACAATGAGCAGTTCTTC
TRBJ1-5 - TRBV7-8 - CASSLLRTGHQPQHF TGTGCCAGCAGCCTACTACGTACGGGTCATCAGCCCCAGCATTTT
TRBJ2-1 - TRBV5-1 TRBD1 CASSSFGTGVNEQFF TGCGCCAGCAGCTCATTCGGGACAGGGGTAAATGAGCAGTTCTTC
TRBJ1-1 - TRBV19 TRBD1 CASSISRGTEAFF TGTGCCAGTAGTATCTCCAGGGGGACTGAAGCTTTCTTT
TRBJ2-7 - TRBV21-1 - CASSKARMSRWGDEQYF TGTGCCAGCAGCAAAGCTAGGATGTCTCGTTGGGGCGACGAGCAGTACTTC
TRBJ2-3 - TRBV4-2 TRBD2 CASSQGVGLEGTDTQYF TGTGCCAGCAGCCAAGGCGTGGGACTAGAAGGCACAGATACGCAGTATTTT
TRBJ2-1 - TRBV7-2 TRBD2 CASEANGTSGRLDEQFF TGTGCCAGCGAGGCTAACGGGACTAGCGGGAGGCTCGATGAGCAGTTCTTC
TRBJ2-1 - TRBV29-1 TRBD1 CSGYRGWGDEQFF TGCAGCGGGTACAGGGGCTGGGGAGATGAGCAGTTCTTC
TRBJ2-3 - TRBV5-1 TRBD2 CASKPSGSGTDTQYF TGCGCCAGCAAACCTAGCGGGAGTGGCACAGATACGCAGTATTTT
TRBJ2-7 - TRBV30 TRBD2 CAWSETSGFYEQYF TGTGCCTGGAGTGAGACTAGCGGATTCTACGAGCAGTACTTC
TRBJ2-7 - TRBV2 - CASRNVPSYEQYF TGTGCCAGCAGAAACGTACCCTCCTACGAGCAGTACTTC
TRBJ1-2 once TRBV7-9 - CASSSYHREGDYGYTF TGTGCCAGCAGCTCCTACCACAGGGAAGGGGACTATGGCTACACCTTC
TRBJ1-5 - TRBV18 - CASSPRRASNQPQHF TGTGCCAGCTCCCCCCGGCGGGCGAGCAATCAGCCCCAGCATTTT
TRBJ2-4 - TRBV13 TRBD2 CASSHRLAGAKNIQYF TGTGCCAGCAGCCACAGACTAGCGGGAGCCAAAAACATTCAGTACTTC
TRBJ2-5 - TRBV7-8 - CASSFWNREIETQYF TGTGCCAGCAGCTTCTGGAACAGGGAGATTGAGACCCAGTACTTC
TRBJ2-1 - TRBV7-2 TRBD2 CASSPSAGLATPPEQFF TGTGCCAGCAGCCCCTCCGCGGGACTAGCGACTCCCCCTGAGCAGTTCTTC
TRBJ1-1 - TRBV6-5 TRBD1 CASSYNQGGTEAFF TGTGCCAGCAGTTACAACCAGGGGGGCACTGAAGCTTTCTTT
TRBJ2-7 - TRBV5-1 TRBD1 CASSRQQGPYEQYF TGCGCCAGCAGTCGGCAACAGGGGCCGTACGAGCAGTACTTC
TRBJ2-7 once TRBV27 TRBD2 CASSLLAGGDEQYF TGTGCCAGCAGTTTACTAGCGGGAGGGGACGAGCAGTACTTC
TRBJ2-7 - TRBV29-1 - CSVKQENSYEQYF TGCAGCGTAAAACAGGAAAACTCCTACGAGCAGTACTTC
TRBJ2-3 - TRBV5-4 TRBD2 CASSSPTSGRSTDTQYF TGTGCCAGCAGCTCCCCCACTAGCGGGAGGAGCACAGATACGCAGTATTTT
TRBJ1-2 - TRBV29-1 TRBD1 CSVGQGAGGYTF TGCAGCGTTGGGCAGGGGGCCGGTGGCTACACCTTC
TRBJ1-5 few TRBV30 - CAWALGGNQPQHF TGTGCCTGGGCCCTAGGGGGAAATCAGCCCCAGCATTTT
TRBJ2-7 - TRBV11-2 TRBD2 CASSLALRELAGDEQYF TGTGCCAGCAGCTTAGCTCTTCGGGAACTAGCGGGAGACGAGCAGTACTTC
TRBJ1-5 - TRBV6-1 TRBD1 CASSEAQGTDNQPQHF TGTGCCAGCAGTGAAGCTCAAGGGACAGACAATCAGCCCCAGCATTTT
TRBJ2-1 - TRBV7-9 - CASSLGENPHNEQFF TGTGCCAGCAGCTTAGGGGAGAATCCCCACAATGAGCAGTTCTTC
TRBJ2-7 - TRBV19 - CATSYSTGDYEQYF TGTGCCACCTCGTACTCAACAGGAGACTACGAGCAGTACTTC
TRBJ1-1 - TRBV19 TRBD1 CASTRGQGRRDTEAFF TGTGCCAGTACCCGAGGACAGGGAAGAAGAGACACTGAAGCTTTCTTT
TRBJ1-1 - TRBV14 - CATTGGTAFREAFF TGTGCCACCACAGGCGGGACGGCCTTTCGGGAAGCTTTCTTT
TRBJ2-7 - TRBV18 TRBD2 CASSPGGGRSSYEQYF TGTGCCAGCTCACCGGGTGGCGGGAGGAGCTCCTACGAGCAGTACTTC
TRBJ1-2 - TRBV5-1 - CASSLAQGSYGYTF TGCGCCAGCAGCTTGGCCCAGGGCTCCTATGGCTACACCTTC
TRBJ1-2 - TRBV6-5 TRBD1 CASSYVRTGVDYGYTF TGTGCCAGCAGTTACGTTAGGACAGGGGTAGACTATGGCTACACCTTC
TRBJ1-2 - TRBV10-2 - CASSEVSGVGGYTF TGCGCCAGCAGTGAAGTTTCAGGGGTTGGGGGCTACACCTTC
TRBJ2-7 - TRBV27 TRBD2 CASSLAAGPYEQYF TGTGCCAGCAGTTTGGCAGCGGGACCCTACGAGCAGTACTTC
TRBJ2-3 - TRBV6-1 - CASSEATSGADTQYF TGTGCCAGCAGTGAAGCCACTTCGGGTGCAGATACGCAGTATTTT
TRBJ2-3 - TRBV7-9 - CASSSLTILPGADTQYF TGTGCCAGCAGCTCCCTCACCATTCTGCCGGGAGCAGATACGCAGTATTTT
TRBJ2-3 - TRBV27 TRBD1 CASSWTGGGTDTQYF TGTGCCAGCAGTTGGACAGGGGGCGGCACAGATACGCAGTATTTT
TRBJ2-7 once TRBV9 TRBD2 CASSPAGLAPYEQYF TGTGCCAGCAGCCCGGCGGGACTAGCGCCCTACGAGCAGTACTTC
TRBJ2-3 - TRBV5-5 - CASSLGGGTDTQYF TGTGCCAGCAGCTTGGGCGGGGGCACAGATACGCAGTATTTT
TRBJ2-7 once TRBV7-2 TRBD2 CASSSRAGVSYEQYF TGTGCCAGCAGCTCCCGAGCGGGAGTAAGCTACGAGCAGTACTTC
TRBJ2-2 - TRBV30 TRBD1 CAWSFGQGTGELFF TGTGCCTGGAGTTTCGGACAGGGAACCGGGGAGCTGTTTTTT
TRBJ2-4 - TRBV4-1 - CASSQPPAGLAKNIQYF TGCGCCAGCAGCCAACCCCCGGCGGGACTAGCCAAAAACATTCAGTACTTC
TRBJ2-1 - TRBV9 - CASSEGRIDEQFF TGTGCCAGCAGCGAGGGGAGGATCGATGAGCAGTTCTTC
TRBJ2-7 - TRBV11-2 - CASRHGGRSYEQYF TGTGCCAGCAGACACGGAGGCCGCTCCTACGAGCAGTACTTC
TRBJ1-4 - TRBV27 - CASSWGDEKLFF TGTGCCAGCTCCTGGGGCGATGAAAAACTGTTTTTT
TRBJ2-3 - TRBV27 - CASSLYGRPDTQYF TGTGCCAGCAGTTTATATGGGAGACCCGATACGCAGTATTTT
TRBJ2-3 - TRBV4-2 - CASSQGSADTQYF TGTGCCAGCAGCCAAGGAAGCGCAGATACGCAGTATTTT
TRBJ1-1 - TRBV4-1 TRBD1 CASSQVQGDTEAFF TGCGCCAGCAGCCAAGTTCAGGGGGACACTGAAGCTTTCTTT
TRBJ2-7 - TRBV28 - CASSSAGFGSPYEQYF TGTGCCAGCAGTTCGGCCGGGTTTGGCTCTCCTTACGAGCAGTACTTC
TRBJ1-5 - TRBV4-1 - CASSQLDLLGNQPQHF TGCGCCAGCAGCCAACTAGACCTCTTGGGCAATCAGCCCCAGCATTTT
TRBJ1-2 - TRBV5-1 - CASSLIQGSHGYTF TGCGCCAGCAGCTTGATACAGGGATCCCATGGCTACACCTTC
TRBJ2-7 once TRBV13 TRBD1 CASSRPDRAREQYF TGTGCCAGCAGCCGTCCGGACAGGGCTCGCGAGCAGTACTTC